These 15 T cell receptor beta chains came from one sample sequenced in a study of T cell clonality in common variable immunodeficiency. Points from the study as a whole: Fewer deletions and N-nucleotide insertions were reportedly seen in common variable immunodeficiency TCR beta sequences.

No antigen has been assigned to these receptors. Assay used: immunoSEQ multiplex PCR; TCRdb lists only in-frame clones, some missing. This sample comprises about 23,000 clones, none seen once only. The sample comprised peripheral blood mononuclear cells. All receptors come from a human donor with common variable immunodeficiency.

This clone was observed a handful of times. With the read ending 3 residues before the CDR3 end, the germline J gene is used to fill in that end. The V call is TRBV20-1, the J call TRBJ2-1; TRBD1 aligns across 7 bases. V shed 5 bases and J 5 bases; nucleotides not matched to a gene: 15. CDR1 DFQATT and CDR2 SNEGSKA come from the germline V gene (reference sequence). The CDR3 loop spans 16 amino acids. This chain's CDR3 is CSADSSPRDRHNEQFF. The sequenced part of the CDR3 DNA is TGCAGTGCTGACTCTTCCCCCCGGGACAGACACAATGAG.

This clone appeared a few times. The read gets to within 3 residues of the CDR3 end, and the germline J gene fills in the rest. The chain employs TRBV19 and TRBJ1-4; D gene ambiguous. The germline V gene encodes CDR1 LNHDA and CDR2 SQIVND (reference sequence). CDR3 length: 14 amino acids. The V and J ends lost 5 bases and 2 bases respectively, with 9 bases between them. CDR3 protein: CASSVQNTNEKLFF. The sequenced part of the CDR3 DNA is TGTGCCAGTAGTGTACAGAATACTAATGAAAAA.

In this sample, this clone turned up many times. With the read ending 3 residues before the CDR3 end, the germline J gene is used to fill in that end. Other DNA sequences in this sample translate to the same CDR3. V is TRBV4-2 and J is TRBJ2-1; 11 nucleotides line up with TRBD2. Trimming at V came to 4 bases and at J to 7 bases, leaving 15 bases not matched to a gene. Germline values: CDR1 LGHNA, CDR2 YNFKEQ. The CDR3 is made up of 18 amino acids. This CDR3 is CASSPRLTSGASRNEQFF. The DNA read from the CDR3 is TGTGCCAGCAGCCCGCGGCTGACTAGCGGGGCTTCAAGGAATGAG.

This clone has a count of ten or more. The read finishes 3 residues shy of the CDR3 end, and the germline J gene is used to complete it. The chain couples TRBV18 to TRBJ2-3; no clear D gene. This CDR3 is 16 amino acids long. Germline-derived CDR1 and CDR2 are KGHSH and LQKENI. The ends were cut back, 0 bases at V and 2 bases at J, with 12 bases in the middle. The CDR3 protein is CASSPPAGLNTDTQYF. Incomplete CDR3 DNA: TGTGCCAGCTCACCACCAGCTGGGCTTAACACAGATACG.

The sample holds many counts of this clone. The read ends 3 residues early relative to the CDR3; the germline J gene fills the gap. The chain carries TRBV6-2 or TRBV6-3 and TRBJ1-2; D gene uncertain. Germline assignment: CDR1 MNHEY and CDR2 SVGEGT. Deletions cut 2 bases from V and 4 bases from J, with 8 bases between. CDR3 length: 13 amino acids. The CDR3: CASSYTNSYGYTF. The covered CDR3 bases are TGTGCCAGCAGTTACACTAATTCCTATGGC.

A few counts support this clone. The sequenced CDR3 bases are TGTGCCAGCAGCCTTTGGACAGAGGGAGAGACC. This codes for CASSLWTEGET. The whole CDR3 sequence is CASSLWTEGETQYF. The genes are TRBV11-2 and TRBJ2-5; tentatively, D is TRBD1 (6 bases). The read halts 3 residues ahead of the CDR3 end, with the missing end drawn from the germline J gene. This CDR3 contains 14 residues. CDR1 is SGHAT, CDR2 FQNNGV, per germline. V was pared by 5 bases and J by 4 bases, with 14 bases between.

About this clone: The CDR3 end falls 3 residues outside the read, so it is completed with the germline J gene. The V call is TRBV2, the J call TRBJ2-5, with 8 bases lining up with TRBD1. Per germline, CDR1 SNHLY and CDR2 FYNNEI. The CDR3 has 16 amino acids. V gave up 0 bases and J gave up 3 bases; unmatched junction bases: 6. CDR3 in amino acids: CASSEAPGQEKETQYF. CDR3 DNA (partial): TGTGCCAGCAGTGAAGCGCCGGGACAGGAGAAAGAGACC.

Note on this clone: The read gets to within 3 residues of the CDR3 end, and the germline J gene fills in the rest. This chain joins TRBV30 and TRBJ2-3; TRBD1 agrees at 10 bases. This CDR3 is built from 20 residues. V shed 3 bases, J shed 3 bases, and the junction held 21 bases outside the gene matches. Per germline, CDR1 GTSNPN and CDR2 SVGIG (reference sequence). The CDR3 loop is CAWRGPTASGQGRVTDTQYF. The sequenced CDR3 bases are TGTGCCTGGAGGGGACCCACTGCCTCGGGACAGGGGAGGGTGACAGATACG.

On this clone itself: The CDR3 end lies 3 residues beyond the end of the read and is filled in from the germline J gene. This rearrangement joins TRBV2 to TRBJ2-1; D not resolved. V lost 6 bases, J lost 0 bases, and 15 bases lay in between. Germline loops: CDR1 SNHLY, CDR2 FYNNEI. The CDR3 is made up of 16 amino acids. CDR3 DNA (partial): TGTGCCAGCAGCCCCTGGGCAGGCAGCTCCTACAATGAG. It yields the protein CASSPWAGSSYNE. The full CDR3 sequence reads CASSPWAGSSYNEQFF.

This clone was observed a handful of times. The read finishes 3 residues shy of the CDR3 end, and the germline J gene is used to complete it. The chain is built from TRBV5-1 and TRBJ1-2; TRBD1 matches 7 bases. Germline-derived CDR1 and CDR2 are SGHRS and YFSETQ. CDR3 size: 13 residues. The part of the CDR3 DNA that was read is TGCGCCAGCAGCTTGGACCAGGGGGAGGGC. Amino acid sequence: CASSLDQGEG. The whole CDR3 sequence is CASSLDQGEGYTF.

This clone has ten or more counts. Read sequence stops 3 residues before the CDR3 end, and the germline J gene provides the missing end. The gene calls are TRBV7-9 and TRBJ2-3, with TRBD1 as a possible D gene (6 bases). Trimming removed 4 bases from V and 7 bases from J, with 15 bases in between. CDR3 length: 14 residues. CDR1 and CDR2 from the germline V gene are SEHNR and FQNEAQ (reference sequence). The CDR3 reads CASSSISQGYTQYF. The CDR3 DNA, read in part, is TGTGCCAGCAGCTCTATTAGCCAGGGGTATACG. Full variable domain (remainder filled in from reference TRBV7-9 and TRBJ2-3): DTGVSQNPRHKITKRGQNVTFRCDPISEHNRLYWYRQTLGQGPEFLTYFQNEAQLEKSRLLSDRFSAERPKGSFSTLEIQRTEQGDSAMYLCASSSISQGYTQYFGPGTRLTVL.

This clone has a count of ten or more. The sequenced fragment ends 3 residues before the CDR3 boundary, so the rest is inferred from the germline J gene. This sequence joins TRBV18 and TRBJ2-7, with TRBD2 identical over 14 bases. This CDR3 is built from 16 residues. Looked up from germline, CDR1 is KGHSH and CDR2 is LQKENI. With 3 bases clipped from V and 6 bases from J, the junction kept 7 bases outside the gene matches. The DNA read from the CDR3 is TGTGCCAGCTCACCCCTAGGGACTAGCGGGAGATCCGAG. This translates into CASSPLGTSGRSE. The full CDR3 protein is CASSPLGTSGRSEQYF.

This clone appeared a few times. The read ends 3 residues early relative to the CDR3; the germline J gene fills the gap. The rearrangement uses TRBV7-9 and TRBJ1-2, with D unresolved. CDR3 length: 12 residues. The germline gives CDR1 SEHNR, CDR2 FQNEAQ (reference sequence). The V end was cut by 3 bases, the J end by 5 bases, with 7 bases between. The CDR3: CASSFSPYGYTF. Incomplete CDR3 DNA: TGTGCCAGCAGCTTTTCCCCATATGGC.

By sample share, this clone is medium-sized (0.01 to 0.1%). The CDR3 spells CATTRGDGAFF. The CDR3 bases that were read are TGTGCCACCACTCGGGGGGACGGC. The chain recombines TRBV12-3 or TRBV12-4 with TRBJ1-1, with D possibly TRBD1 on 5 matching bases. The sequenced fragment ends 3 residues before the CDR3 boundary, so the rest is inferred from the germline J gene. This CDR3 has 11 amino acids.

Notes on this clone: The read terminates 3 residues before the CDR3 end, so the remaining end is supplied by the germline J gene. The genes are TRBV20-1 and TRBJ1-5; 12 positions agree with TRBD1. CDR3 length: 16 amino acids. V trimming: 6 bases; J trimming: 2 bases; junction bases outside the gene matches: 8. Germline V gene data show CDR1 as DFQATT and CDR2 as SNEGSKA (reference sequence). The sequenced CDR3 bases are TGCAGTGCCGTGGGGACAGGGGGCGCGGGCAATCAGCCC. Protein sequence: CSAVGTGGAGNQP. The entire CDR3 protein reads CSAVGTGGAGNQPQHF.